The clone carrying this T cell receptor (beta chain) was observed a few times. Its antigen is undetermined. PCR employed 60 Vbeta and 13 Jbeta primers. Data came from immunoSEQ multiplex PCR; TCRdb stores just in-frame clones and leaves some out. The sample includes 100,000 to 150,000 clones, around 70% of them seen just once. This sample stems from a study of cytomegalovirus exposure and HLA in healthy donors. Study-level findings and limits: In a later analysis, an Asian-associated ancestry cluster reportedly showed fewer N-insertions than the roughly 730-donor mean.

The germline V gene encodes CDR1 SGHNT and CDR2 YYREEE (reference sequence). The CDR3 sequence is 17 residues long. V shed 6 bases and J shed 2 bases, with 22 bases lying between them. This clonotype was sampled from a woman aged 60-75 years in good health and CMV-seropositive. The material sequenced was PBMCs. The V call is TRBV5-4, the J call TRBJ2-3; a possible D gene is TRBD2 (7 bases). The CDR3 protein is CASTVGAGLLTTDTQYF. The CDR3 DNA sequence: TGTGCCAGCACCGTGGGGGCGGGACTACTCACCACAGATACGCAGTATTTT.